This record covers a single T cell receptor (beta chain). Its antigen remains unidentified. The assay was immunoSEQ multiplex PCR, and TCRdb's table has in-frame clones only and misses some. The table lists 90,000 or so clones, more than 75% of them singletons. During the collection period, no donor immune events like infections were recorded. This sample was taken from a study of identifying expanded T cells in peripheral blood. Findings and limits, study-wide: Technical replicates showed around 1.1 changed clones; approximately two weeks about 16; four weeks 19. Across healthy donors, higher total template counts meant significantly greater approximately 2-week count variance.

This clonotype originated in a person aged 18 to 69 in good health. The specimen was blood.

The CDR3, as DNA: TGTGCCAGTAGTATCCAAATCTTACAGGGAGGCTATGGCTACACCTTC. Residues: CASSIQILQGGYGYTF. This rearrangement joins TRBV19 to TRBJ1-2; TRBD1 is a possible D gene (6 bases). The length of the CDR3 is 16 residues. V was trimmed by 3 bases and J by 4 bases, leaving 18 bases between them. The germline V gene encodes CDR1 LNHDA and CDR2 SQIVND (reference sequence).